The 10 T cell receptor beta chains listed next were all sequenced from one sample in a study of T cells in Graves' hyperthyroidism and ophthalmopathy. Using RNA transcripts as the source, TCR beta CDR3 regions were amplified. HTBI primers were used for first-round RT-PCR of the TCR CDR3. TCRdb recomputed calls from the multiplex PCR reads with MiXCR, one row per CDR3 protein. Among 400,000 to 550,000 distinct CDR3 sequences, about 15% were seen once, and the ten largest hold around 17%. The specimen sequenced was blood. These receptors were taken from a woman aged 18-29 years with Graves' hyperthyroidism.

This clonotype has just a few counts. The V gene is TRBV6-1, the J gene TRBJ2-7, with 10 bases identical to TRBD1. This CDR3 is 15 amino acids long. Per the germline V gene, CDR1 is MNHNS and CDR2 is SASEGT. With V trimmed by 6 bases and J by 2 bases, 7 bases remained unmatched. The CDR3 spells CASRSGQGSPYEQYV. The CDR3, as DNA: TGTGCCAGCAGATCGGGACAGGGGAGTCCCTACGAGCAGTACGTC.

The V and J genes are TRBV19 and TRBJ1-5, with 7 bases aligning to TRBD1. Germline CDR1 and CDR2: LNHDA and SQIVND (reference sequence). The junction had 8 bases not matched to a gene; V was cut back by 2 bases and J by 4 bases. The CDR3 runs 16 residues. CDR3 bases: TGTGCCAGTAGTATACCCGGGGACAGCAAAAATCAGCCCCAGCATTTT. This translates into CASSIPGDSKNQPQHF. The full variable domain, in which reference TRBV19 and TRBJ1-5 provide the parts outside the CDR3, is DGGITQSPKYLFRKEGQNVTLSCEQNLNHDAMYWYRQDPGQGLRLIYYSQIVNDFQKGDIAEGYSVSREKKESFPLTVTSAQKNPTAFYLCASSIPGDSKNQPQHFGDGTRLSIL.

As concerns this clonotype: Germline and junction disagree at one end, which may indicate a read error. The chain uses TRBV25-1 and TRBJ1-2, with D possibly matching TRBD1 (6 bases). This CDR3 has 14 residues. Per the germline V gene, CDR1 is MGHDK and CDR2 is SYGVNS. For the CDR3, the DNA is TGTGCCAGCAGTGGCGGGACACGAAGCTATGGCCACACCTTC. Translation: CASSGGTRSYGHTF.

The chain couples TRBV20-1 to TRBJ2-1; possible D gene TRBD2, 6 bases. V was cut by 5 bases and J by 8 bases, with 22 bases left in between. The CDR3 contains 15 residues. From germline, CDR1 is DFQATT and CDR2 SNEGSKA (reference sequence). CDR3 sequence reads: CSALGGAPSGHEQFF. Here the CDR3 DNA reads TGCAGTGCTCTGGGGGGAGCCCCATCCGGTCATGAGCAGTTCTTC.

A note on this clonotype: A much larger clone differs from this one at a single base, so this may be a read error. The rearrangement uses TRBV10-3 and TRBJ1-6, with 9 bases matching TRBD1. In germline, CDR1 is ENHRY, CDR2 SYGVKD. J lost 7 bases, V lost 4 bases, and 8 bases had no gene match. The length of the CDR3 is 16 residues. The CDR3 reads CAISGSGTGRNSPLHF. The CDR3 DNA is TGTGCCATCAGTGGGTCGGGGACAGGGCGGAATTCACCCCTCCACTTT.

This clonotype turned up a few times. V usage is TRBV20-1 and J usage is TRBJ1-3; no reliable D call. Trimming left V 6 bases short and J 0 bases short, with 9 bases between. The CDR3 loop spans 13 amino acids. Per germline, CDR1 DFQATT and CDR2 SNEGSKA (reference sequence). CDR3 DNA: TGCAGTGCGAGCGGGATCTCTGGAAACACCATATATTTT. Residues: CSASGISGNTIYF.

This clonotype was counted many times. The chain couples TRBV12-3 or TRBV12-4 to TRBJ2-2; 8 bases agree with TRBD2. The CDR3 runs 18 residues. V trimming: 3 bases; J trimming: 0 bases; junction bases outside the gene matches: 9. The CDR3 DNA reads as TGTGCCAGCAGTTTGGTCGTAACTAGCGGAGCGAACACCGGGGAGCTGTTTTTT. This codes for CASSLVVTSGANTGELFF.

The chain recombines TRBV5-6 with TRBJ2-2; D gene unclear. The CDR3 totals 13 residues. CDR1 and CDR2 from the germline V gene are SGHDT and YYEEEE. V was shortened by 2 bases and J by 8 bases, with 10 bases between the two germline ends. The CDR3 sequence is CASSLDEGGELFF. CDR3 nucleotide sequence: TGTGCCAGCAGCTTAGACGAAGGAGGGGAGCTGTTTTTT.

This clonotype has just a few counts. The chain links TRBV20-1 to TRBJ2-2; 7 bases align to TRBD2. With V trimmed by 1 base and J by 3 bases, 5 bases remained unmatched. Germline assignment: CDR1 DFQATT and CDR2 SNEGSKA (reference sequence). The CDR3 consists of 15 residues. The chain's CDR3 is CSARVRGWYTGELFF. In nucleotides, the CDR3 is TGCAGTGCTAGAGTGCGGGGGTGGTACACCGGGGAGCTGTTTTTT.

This clonotype was seen more than once but under ten times. The V gene is TRBV19, the J gene TRBJ2-7, with 7 bases that match TRBD2. This CDR3 comprises 14 residues. With V trimmed by 0 bases and J by 2 bases, 1 base remained unmatched. Germline CDR1 is LNHDA and CDR2 is SQIVND (reference sequence). DNA for the CDR3: TGTGCCAGTAGTATAGAGCGGGGGACCTACGAGCAGTACTTC. Protein sequence: CASSIERGTYEQYF. The full variable domain, completed using reference TRBV19 and TRBJ2-7, is DGGITQSPKYLFRKEGQNVTLSCEQNLNHDAMYWYRQDPGQGLRLIYYSQIVNDFQKGDIAEGYSVSREKKESFPLTVTSAQKNPTAFYLCASSIERGTYEQYFGPGTRLTVT.